This T cell receptor (beta chain) stems from a study of CXCR3-negative and CXCR3-positive naive CD8 T cells. Study-level findings and limits: TRB CDR3 hydrophobicity was greater in CXCR3-positive naive cells than in CXCR3-negative naive cells.

CD45RO-CCR7+CD27+CD95- expression identified naive CD8+ T cells. The libraries of TRB cDNA were prepared using 5' RACE with UMI labels. TCRdb re-called the 5' RACE reads; one entry per CDR3 protein, DNA not given. In all, the sample yields around 63,000 distinct CDR3 sequences. Germline lookup yields CDR1 SQVTM and CDR2 ANQGSEA. CDR3 length: 13 residues. A word on this clonotype: Antigen: not known.

This receptor was identified in a human donor in good health. Some clones in this sample may be carry-over from other donors' samples. Sequencing was performed on naive CXCR3+ CD8+ T cells from blood. Subset of the sample: CD45RO-CCR7+CD27+CD95- naive CD8+ T cells expressing CXCR3 (TNR3+). The chain couples TRBV29-1 to TRBJ2-5; the D gene TCRdb calls, TRBD1, cannot be checked with no DNA. The CDR3 reads CSDLTGSQETQYF.